The 20 T cell receptor beta chains in this list originate from one sample, sequenced in a study of blood T cell repertoires in COVID-19. The assay was immunoSEQ multiplex PCR, and TCRdb's table has in-frame clones only and misses some. Among some 200,000 clones listed, about 85% were seen once. Sequenced: peripheral blood. These receptors were collected from a woman aged 80 or over with COVID-19, enrolled during active disease.

This chain connects TRBV12-3 or TRBV12-4 to TRBJ1-5; D gene uncertain. This CDR3 is built from 13 residues. Deletions cut 8 bases from V and 0 bases from J, with 8 bases between. In DNA, the CDR3 is TGTGCCAGCGGCCCTCGTAGCAATCAGCCCCAGCATTTT. Protein sequence: CASGPRSNQPQHF.

The chain couples TRBV28 to TRBJ1-3; D is perhaps TRBD1 (6 bases). This CDR3 has 17 amino acids. V was clipped by 8 bases and J by 1 base, with 21 bases between them. CDR1 is MDHEN and CDR2 is SYDVKM in the germline V gene. Here the CDR3 DNA reads TGTGCCAGCCTCAAGTCAGGGACACTACCATCTGGAAACACCATATATTTT. This sequence encodes CASLKSGTLPSGNTIYF. Full variable domain (rest looked up from reference TRBV28 and TRBJ1-3): DVKVTQSSRYLVKRTGEKVFLECVQDMDHENMFWYRQDPGLGLRLIYFSYDVKMKEKGDIPEGYSVSREKKERFSLILESASTNQTSMYLCASLKSGTLPSGNTIYFGEGSWLTVV.

This clone was seen only a few times. The chain uses TRBV5-6 and TRBJ2-1, with 13 bases fitting TRBD2. CDR1 and CDR2 (germline): SGHDT, YYEEEE. This CDR3 contains 19 residues. Trimming at V came to 3 bases and at J to 8 bases, leaving 17 bases not matched to a gene. The CDR3 region is CASSYSVPWTSGGGDEQFF. The CDR3 DNA is TGTGCCAGCAGCTACTCTGTCCCGTGGACTAGCGGGGGAGGGGATGAGCAGTTCTTC.

The chain has TRBV5-1 and TRBJ1-6; 7 bases fit TRBD1. The V and J ends lost 3 bases and 7 bases, in that order; junction bases with no gene match: 4. Germline CDR1 reads SGHRS; CDR2 reads YFSETQ. The CDR3 covers 14 residues. The CDR3 nucleotides are TGCGCCAGCAGCTCAGGGGGGAAGAATTCACCCCTCCACTTT. This codes for CASSSGGKNSPLHF.

The gene calls are TRBV10-3 and TRBJ2-5; a possible D gene is TRBD1 (6 bases). Germline V CDR1 and CDR2: ENHRY, SYGVKD. This CDR3 has 11 residues. V dropped 9 bases and J dropped 3 bases, with 8 bases sitting between them. Here the CDR3 DNA reads TGTGCCATGGGGGCGAAAGAGACCCAGTACTTC. This gives the protein CAMGAKETQYF.

The J gene is TRBJ1-3, the V gene TRBV28; D is perhaps TRBD1 (5 bases). CDR1 and CDR2 (germline): MDHEN, SYDVKM. Trimming shortened V by 3 bases and J by 0 bases, and 15 bases separated the two germline ends. This CDR3 comprises 17 residues. CDR3 region: CASSFQGPATSGNTIYF. The CDR3 DNA follows: TGTGCCAGCAGTTTTCAGGGCCCTGCTACCTCTGGAAACACCATATATTTT. The complete variable domain, with remaining parts taken from reference TRBV28 and TRBJ1-3, reads DVKVTQSSRYLVKRTGEKVFLECVQDMDHENMFWYRQDPGLGLRLIYFSYDVKMKEKGDIPEGYSVSREKKERFSLILESASTNQTSMYLCASSFQGPATSGNTIYFGEGSWLTVV.

This clone was detected a few times. V usage is TRBV2 and J usage is TRBJ1-5; no firm D call. This CDR3 region has 12 residues. Germline CDR1 reads SNHLY; CDR2 reads FYNNEI. Trimming shortened V by 6 bases and J by 11 bases, and 14 bases separated the two germline ends. The CDR3: CASRALSVAQHF. DNA of the CDR3: TGTGCCAGCAGGGCCCTGTCTGTGGCCCAGCATTTT.

The V call is TRBV23-1, the J call TRBJ1-2; a possible D gene is TRBD1 (5 bases). TRBV23-1 is marked as an open reading frame, function uncertain. Trimming pared 10 bases from V and 4 bases from J, leaving 13 bases between. The CDR3 is 12 amino acids. The CDR3 region is CATPTEAYGYTF. CDR3 in DNA: TGCGCCACCCCGACAGAGGCCTATGGCTACACCTTC.

The gene calls are TRBV18 and TRBJ2-3, with 7 nucleotides matching TRBD1. The junction had 11 bases not matched to a gene; V was cut back by 6 bases and J by 2 bases. The germline CDR1 and CDR2 sequences are KGHSH and LQKENI. The CDR3 runs to 16 residues. CDR3 sequence (DNA): TGTGCCAGCTCGGAGTCGGCAGGGGGTAACACAGATACGCAGTATTTT. This encodes CASSESAGGNTDTQYF. The complete variable domain, with remaining parts taken from reference TRBV18 and TRBJ2-3, reads NAGVMQNPRHLVRRRGQEARLRCSPMKGHSHVYWYRQLPEEGLKFMVYLQKENIIDESGMPKERFSAEFPKEGPSILRIQQVVRGDSAAYFCASSESAGGNTDTQYFGPGTRLTVL.

The CDR3 DNA is TGTGCCAGCAGTTACTTAGGCGAGGGGGCAAACTATGGCTACACCTTC. Translating gives CASSYLGEGANYGYTF. The chain is built from TRBV6-5 and TRBJ1-2; 7 bases agree with TRBD1. V was clipped by 1 base and J by 2 bases; unmatched bases: 7. The CDR3 runs to 16 residues. The germline gives CDR1 MNHEY, CDR2 SVGAGI.

The rearrangement joins TRBV20-1 to TRBJ1-2, with D possibly matching TRBD1 (5 bases). V was pared by 3 bases and J by 8 bases, with 28 bases between. This CDR3 spans 17 amino acids. In germline, CDR1 is DFQATT, CDR2 SNEGSKA (reference sequence). CDR3 DNA: TGCAGTGCTAGTGAGTCGGGCAGGGATTTAACTATGGCCGGCTACACCTTC. This codes for CSASESGRDLTMAGYTF.

The chain carries TRBV27 and TRBJ2-3; a weak D match, TRBD1 (5 bases). This CDR3 contains 13 residues. Germline lookup yields CDR1 MNHEY and CDR2 SMNVEV (reference sequence). The germline V and J ends were trimmed by 5 bases and 5 bases, with 11 bases remaining between them. The CDR3 protein is CASSINRLDTQYF. The CDR3 bases are TGTGCCAGCAGTATCAACAGGCTAGATACGCAGTATTTT.

The chain combines TRBV6-5 with TRBJ1-2; TRBD1 matches at 7 bases. This CDR3 has 13 amino acids. The V gene end was trimmed by 5 bases and the J gene end by 4 bases; junction bases not matched to a gene: 4. Per the germline V gene, CDR1 is MNHEY and CDR2 is SVGAGI. CDR3 bases: TGTGCCAGCAGTCCAGGGGGAGGCTATGGCTACACCTTC. It encodes CASSPGGGYGYTF.

In its sample, this clone was seen a few times. The rearrangement joins TRBV7-8 to TRBJ1-4, with D maybe TRBD1 (6 bases). This CDR3 comprises 13 residues. Trimming pared 4 bases from V and 4 bases from J, leaving 7 bases between. The germline V gene has CDR1 SGHVS and CDR2 FQNEAQ. This CDR3 reads CASSSRGNEKLFF. As DNA, the CDR3 is TGTGCCAGCAGCTCCAGGGGTAATGAAAAACTGTTTTTT.

The chain is built from TRBV19 and TRBJ1-2; D gene uncertain. The CDR3 contains 15 residues. Germline V gene data show CDR1 as LNHDA and CDR2 as SQIVND (reference sequence). V was pared by 4 bases and J by 4 bases, with 16 bases between. Here the CDR3 reads CASSTPGNSGYGYTF. For the CDR3, the DNA is TGTGCCAGTAGTACCCCCGGGAACAGTGGCTATGGCTACACCTTC.

The V gene is TRBV11-2, the J gene TRBJ1-1; no clear D. Per the germline V gene, CDR1 is SGHAT and CDR2 is FQNNGV. CDR3 length equals 16 residues. Trimming stripped 1 base from V and 0 bases from J, with 12 bases between. For the CDR3, the DNA is TGTGCCAGCAGCTTAGGGGCAGCCTTCATGAACACTGAAGCTTTCTTT. This gives the protein CASSLGAAFMNTEAFF. The full variable domain, its missing parts supplied by reference TRBV11-2 and TRBJ1-1, is EAGVAQSPRYKIIEKRQSVAFWCNPISGHATLYWYQQILGQGPKLLIQFQNNGVVDDSQLPKDRFSAERLKGVDSTLKIQPAKLEDSAVYLCASSLGAAFMNTEAFFGQGTRLTVV.

This clone was seen only once. The rearrangement uses TRBV5-1 and TRBJ2-5; 14 positions match TRBD2. This CDR3 spans 19 amino acids. Trimming at V came to 0 bases and at J to 1 base, leaving 8 bases not matched to a gene. Germline CDR1 reads SGHRS; CDR2 reads YFSETQ. CDR3 sequence (DNA): TGCGCCAGCAGCTTGGGACTAGCGGGGGGGGCCGGGATCCAAGAGACCCAGTACTTC. This codes for CASSLGLAGGAGIQETQYF.

The J gene is TRBJ2-2, the V gene TRBV6-5; D is possibly TRBD1 (5 bases). This CDR3 is 13 amino acids long. The V gene lost 7 bases and the J gene lost 9 bases, with 15 bases spanning the gap. Germline V gives CDR1 MNHEY, CDR2 SVGAGI. The CDR3 sequence is CASTKGQGRELFF. The CDR3 DNA reads TGTGCCAGCACAAAGGGGCAGGGCAGGGAGCTGTTTTTT.

The V gene is TRBV20-1, the J gene TRBJ1-2; no definite D call. The CDR3 loop spans 11 amino acids. V was trimmed by 5 bases and J by 4 bases, leaving 8 bases between them. Germline V gene lookup returns CDR1 DFQATT and CDR2 SNEGSKA (reference sequence). CDR3 DNA sequence: TGCAGTGCTGAGGAGGGCTATGGCTACACCTTC. Translation gives CSAEEGYGYTF.

This clone has just one count. The chain combines TRBV13 with TRBJ1-1; no clear D. Trimming pared 0 bases from V and 2 bases from J, leaving 10 bases between. Germline loops: CDR1 PRHDT, CDR2 FYEKMQ (reference sequence). This CDR3 contains 15 residues. The CDR3 protein is CASSLGSTTNTEAFF. The DNA of the CDR3 is TGTGCCAGCAGCTTAGGTTCCACAACAAACACTGAAGCTTTCTTT.